Below are 28 T cell receptor beta chains sequenced from a single sample in a study of Graves' ophthalmopathy and Graves' hyperthyroidism. The study amplified TCR beta CDR3 regions using RNA transcripts. RT-PCR in the first round used HTBI primers; a second-round multiplex PCR followed. TCRdb reanalysed the multiplex PCR reads using MiXCR and keeps one entry per CDR3 protein. This table holds 400,000 to 500,000 distinct CDR3 sequences, approximately 21% found once. Material for sequencing was peripheral blood. These receptors were taken from a woman aged 18-29 years with stable Graves' hyperthyroidism.

The genes are TRBV27 and TRBJ1-3; D not certain. Trimming pared 10 bases from V and 0 bases from J, leaving 16 bases between. The CDR3 is 15 residues long. Germline values: CDR1 MNHEY, CDR2 SMNVEV (reference sequence). The CDR3 is CANTLSPFSGNTIYF. In nucleotides, the CDR3 is TGTGCCAACACATTATCCCCGTTCTCTGGAAACACCATATATTTT.

The sample holds many counts of this clonotype. The chain has TRBV28 and TRBJ2-5; TRBD2 matches at 11 bases. The CDR3 loop spans 15 amino acids. J lost 0 bases, V lost 4 bases, and 1 base had no gene match. Germline CDR1 MDHEN, CDR2 SYDVKM. The chain's CDR3 is CASSSTSGNQETQYF. In DNA, the CDR3 is TGTGCCAGCAGTTCGACTAGCGGGAACCAAGAGACCCAGTACTTC.

This clonotype showed up many times. The genes are TRBV30 and TRBJ2-2, with a tentative D call TRBD2 (5 bases). Trimming removed 0 bases at V and 7 bases at J, with 9 bases between. The V gene's germline CDR1 is GTSNPN and CDR2 SVGIG (reference sequence). CDR3 length equals 13 residues. In nucleotides, the CDR3 is TGTGCCTGGAGTGTACGCCGGGACGGGGAGCTGTTTTTT. It is translated as CAWSVRRDGELFF.

There are a few counts of this clonotype. CDR3 nucleotides: TGTGCCAGCAGCGACGGCGTTCCCCGTGACGAGCAGTACTTC. It yields the protein CASSDGVPRDEQYF. This chain links TRBV6-2 or TRBV6-3 with TRBJ2-7, with D uncertain. There are 14 residues in the CDR3. V was trimmed by 6 bases and J by 5 bases, leaving 17 bases between them. The germline V gene has CDR1 MNHEY and CDR2 SVGEGT.

This clonotype was seen repeatedly, ten times or more. The chain joins TRBV12-3 or TRBV12-4 to TRBJ1-3; 8 bases fit TRBD1. The CDR3 contains 18 residues. J lost 2 bases, V lost 7 bases, and 16 bases had no gene match. CDR3 residues: CASNFLNPYRGTGNTIYF. In DNA form, the CDR3 reads TGTGCCAGCAACTTCCTCAACCCCTACAGGGGGACTGGAAACACCATATATTTT.

This clonotype was detected once. The chain is built from TRBV6-2 or TRBV6-3 and TRBJ2-7; the match to TRBD1 covers 7 bases. CDR3 length: 14 amino acids. Germline CDR1 MNHEY, CDR2 SVGEGT. V was pared by 5 bases and J by 6 bases, with 10 bases of the junction left unmatched. CDR3 in DNA: TGTGCCAGCAGTCCGACAGGGTTAGGTGGCGAGCAGTACTTC. Its protein is CASSPTGLGGEQYF.

This clonotype has at least ten counts. V is TRBV28 and J is TRBJ1-1; the D is unclear. The germline CDR1 and CDR2 sequences are MDHEN and SYDVKM. The CDR3 totals 12 residues. V was pared by 8 bases and J by 0 bases, with 7 bases between. The CDR3 region has the DNA TGTGCCAGCGCCGGAATGAACACTGAAGCTTTCTTT. Its translation: CASAGMNTEAFF.

The genes are TRBV12-3 or TRBV12-4 and TRBJ1-2; 9 positions agree with TRBD1. This CDR3 region has 15 residues. J gave up 6 bases and V 1 base, and 6 bases lay outside the gene matches. The CDR3 is CASSLVSGTGHGYTF. CDR3 coding DNA: TGTGCCAGCAGTTTAGTTTCAGGGACAGGGCATGGCTACACCTTC.

This clonotype was seen ten or more times. The chain carries TRBV20-1 and TRBJ2-3, with D perhaps matching TRBD1 (6 bases). Deletions cut 5 bases from V and 2 bases from J, with 14 bases between. The germline V gene encodes CDR1 DFQATT and CDR2 SNEGSKA (reference sequence). There are 14 residues in the CDR3. This chain's CDR3 is CSALQGTTTDTQYF. The CDR3 DNA reads as TGCAGTGCTCTACAGGGAACAACCACAGATACGCAGTATTTT.

The table lists this clonotype with many counts. V gene TRBV12-3 or TRBV12-4 combines with J gene TRBJ1-5; no definite D call. V lost 6 bases, J lost 0 bases, and 9 bases lay in between. The CDR3 covers 14 residues. CDR3 DNA sequence: TGTGCCAGCAGCCTAGGAGGTAGCAATCAGCCCCAGCATTTT. Its protein is CASSLGGSNQPQHF.

This clonotype was observed at least ten times. The chain has TRBV18 and TRBJ2-5; 8 nucleotides match TRBD2. This CDR3 has 15 amino acids. J lost 1 base, V lost 4 bases, and 5 bases had no gene match. CDR1 and CDR2 (germline): KGHSH, LQKENI. The CDR3, as DNA: TGTGCCAGCTCACGGGGACTAGTCCGCCAAGAGACCCAGTACTTC. It codes for CASSRGLVRQETQYF.

This clonotype was seen repeatedly, ten times or more. The chain joins TRBV6-4 to TRBJ2-2, with TRBD2 as a possible D gene (7 bases). CDR1 and CDR2 from the germline V gene are MRHNA and SNTAGT. Deletions cut 2 bases from V and 1 base from J, with 11 bases between. This CDR3 contains 16 residues. In DNA form, the CDR3 reads TGTGCCAGCAGTGACGGGGGCGGGAGGAACACCGGGGAGCTGTTTTTT. This translates into CASSDGGGRNTGELFF.

This clonotype was detected many times. The CDR3 is CASSPGVWFGGTEAFF. CDR3 nucleotides: TGTGCCAGCAGTCCGGGGGTGTGGTTTGGCGGCACTGAAGCTTTCTTT. This rearrangement joins TRBV12-3 or TRBV12-4 to TRBJ1-1; D may be TRBD1 (5 bases). The ends were cut back, 5 bases at V and 4 bases at J, with 20 bases in the middle. This CDR3 is built from 16 residues.

This clonotype was observed at least ten times. An end of the junction differs from the germline gene, which may be a read error. The rearrangement joins TRBV6-5 to TRBJ1-1, with TRBD1 identical over 8 bases. CDR1 is MNHEY and CDR2 is SVGAGI in the germline V gene. This CDR3 region has 17 residues. Written as DNA, the CDR3 is TGTGCCAGCAGTTACTCGGCACAGGGGGTAGTCGACACTGAAGTTTTCTTT. This encodes CASSYSAQGVVDTEVFF.

This clonotype was observed many times. The chain couples TRBV6-1 to TRBJ2-7; D may be TRBD2 (6 bases). The V end was cut by 3 bases, the J end by 2 bases, with 11 bases between. Germline assignment: CDR1 MNHNS and CDR2 SASEGT. This CDR3 has 14 residues. The CDR3 loop is CASSETRRAYEQYF. The CDR3 bases are TGTGCCAGCAGTGAGACTAGGAGGGCCTACGAGCAGTACTTC.

This clonotype was counted at least ten times. The chain uses TRBV12-3 or TRBV12-4 and TRBJ1-2, with TRBD1 matching over 7 bases. CDR3 length: 13 amino acids. The ends lost 6 bases at V and 8 bases at J; junction bases unmatched: 9. CDR3 in amino acids: CASRPTGRGGYTF. The CDR3 DNA reads TGTGCCAGCAGGCCGACAGGGCGAGGAGGCTACACCTTC.

This chain joins TRBV4-2 and TRBJ2-7; 9 bases fit TRBD1. Germline assignment: CDR1 LGHNA and CDR2 YNFKEQ. The CDR3 totals 16 residues. Germline trimming cut 5 bases from V and 3 bases from J; bases unmatched to any gene: 11. In DNA form, the CDR3 reads TGTGCCAGCAGCTCAGGACAGGGGATATCCCACTACGAGCAGTACTTC. Its protein is CASSSGQGISHYEQYF.

This clonotype was seen a handful of times. The V gene is TRBV9, the J gene TRBJ1-1, with D perhaps matching TRBD1 (6 bases). This CDR3 region has 16 residues. Trimming removed 3 bases at V and 0 bases at J, with 15 bases between. In germline, CDR1 is SGDLS, CDR2 YYNGEE. The CDR3 spells CASSEGEDNMNTEAFF. DNA for the CDR3: TGTGCCAGCAGCGAGGGGGAGGATAATATGAACACTGAAGCTTTCTTT.

The rearrangement links TRBV20-1 to TRBJ1-5; 8 positions agree with TRBD1. Germline CDR1 is DFQATT and CDR2 is SNEGSKA (reference sequence). The CDR3 runs 15 residues. V lost 3 bases, J lost 1 base, and 5 bases stayed unmatched. The CDR3 bases are TGCAGTGCTAGTAACAGGGGGGCGAGCAATCAGCCCCAGCATTTT. Translation: CSASNRGASNQPQHF.

The gene calls are TRBV6-1 and TRBJ1-5; TRBD1 agrees at 9 bases. V lost 3 bases and J lost 0; bases outside the gene matches: 3. The germline gives CDR1 MNHNS, CDR2 SASEGT. The CDR3 has 16 residues. CDR3 amino acids: CASSDWDRDSNQPQHF. The CDR3 DNA follows: TGTGCCAGCAGTGATTGGGACAGGGATAGCAATCAGCCCCAGCATTTT.

V gene TRBV6-1 combines with J gene TRBJ1-1; D gene unclear. Per the germline V gene, CDR1 is MNHNS and CDR2 is SASEGT. The V gene lost 6 bases and the J gene lost 3 bases, with 11 bases spanning the gap. The length of the CDR3 is 13 residues. CDR3 nucleotides: TGTGCCAGCAGGGATCCCCCGGACACTGAAGCTTTCTTT. Translating it yields CASRDPPDTEAFF.

Notes on this clonotype: This may be a read error, as it is one base from a much larger clone. This chain links TRBV19 with TRBJ1-1; D perhaps matches TRBD1 (5 bases). Trimming pared 5 bases from V and 5 bases from J, leaving 18 bases between. Germline V CDR1 and CDR2: LNHDA, SQIVND (reference sequence). The CDR3 consists of 15 residues. The CDR3 reads CASSAPSRARTEAFF. The CDR3 coding sequence is TGTGCCAGTAGTGCCCCCAGCAGGGCGAGGACTGAAGCTTTCTTT.

This clonotype was detected many times. DNA for the CDR3: TGTGCCAGCCGCCGGGAGACCCAGTACTTC. Translating gives CASRRETQYF. V gene TRBV6-2 or TRBV6-3 combines with J gene TRBJ2-5; D not certain. Trimming stripped 8 bases from V and 5 bases from J, with 6 bases between. The CDR3 has 10 residues. The germline CDR1 and CDR2 sequences are MNHEY and SVGEGT.

The chain recombines TRBV20-1 with TRBJ2-5; 8 bases are a match to TRBD1. With 6 bases clipped from V and 7 bases from J, the junction kept 7 bases outside the gene matches. The CDR3 spans 12 residues. CDR1 and CDR2 (germline): DFQATT, SNEGSKA (reference sequence). CDR3 nucleotides: TGCAGTGCCATGACAGGGGAGGCGACCCAGTACTTC. Translating it yields CSAMTGEATQYF.

This clonotype was seen ten or more times. This chain uses TRBV7-8 with TRBJ2-5; D is ambiguous. This CDR3 comprises 14 residues. Germline CDR1 and CDR2: SGHVS and FQNEAQ. The V and J ends lost 5 bases and 7 bases respectively, with 17 bases between them. In nucleotides, the CDR3 is TGTGCCAGCAGCCCCTCGGGTAGCTTCGGGACCCAGTACTTC. It specifies CASSPSGSFGTQYF.

In its sample, this clonotype was seen many times. The chain combines TRBV12-3 or TRBV12-4 with TRBJ1-6; TRBD1 aligns across 8 bases. This CDR3 spans 15 amino acids. Unmatched junction bases numbered 12, after V lost 7 bases and J lost 10 bases. The CDR3 sequence is CASTPGSGGASPLHF. In DNA form, the CDR3 reads TGTGCCAGCACTCCAGGCTCAGGGGGCGCATCACCCCTCCACTTT.

This clonotype has just a few counts. V usage is TRBV6-4 and J usage is TRBJ2-5; 7 nucleotides agree with TRBD2. The CDR3 loop spans 15 amino acids. The trim removed 6 bases at V and 3 bases at J, leaving 10 bases unmatched. Looked up from germline, CDR1 is MRHNA and CDR2 is SNTAGT. The DNA of the CDR3 is TGTGCCAGCAGACCCCTAGCGGCCCCAGAAGAGACCCAGTACTTC. Translating gives CASRPLAAPEETQYF.

This clonotype appeared a few times. The rearrangement links TRBV29-1 to TRBJ2-5; D call uncertain. V was shortened by 8 bases and J by 2 bases, with 9 bases between the two germline ends. CDR1 and CDR2 from the germline V gene are SQVTM and ANQGSEA. The CDR3 sequence is 11 residues long. The CDR3 spells CSFLPQETQYF. The CDR3 DNA follows: TGCAGCTTCCTGCCACAAGAGACCCAGTACTTC.